This T cell receptor (beta chain) was captured in a study of blood T cell repertoires in COVID-19. Seattle patients were enrolled while actively infected and followed longitudinally. Sequenced by immunoSEQ multiplex PCR; TCRdb stores in-frame clones only, minus some. This table has 150,000 to 200,000 clones, roughly 93% appearing once. This clonotype was obtained from an older woman with COVID-19, enrolled during active disease. The source material was peripheral blood.

The chain's CDR3 is CASTPRGSGGNEQFF. The CDR3 bases are TGTGCCAGTACCCCTCGGGGTAGCGGGGGAAATGAGCAGTTCTTC. J is TRBJ2-1 and V is TRBV19; 9 nucleotides agree with TRBD2. The V gene end was trimmed by 7 bases and the J gene end by 7 bases; junction bases not matched to a gene: 11. The CDR3 loop spans 15 amino acids. The V gene's germline CDR1 is LNHDA and CDR2 SQIVND (reference sequence).